A single sample gave rise to the 5 T cell receptor beta chains below, sequenced in a study of tissue T cells after allogeneic stem cell transplantation. Profiled with immunoSEQ multiplex PCR; TCRdb holds only in-frame clones, not every one. This table holds 1,400 or so clones, approximately 80% found once. Specimen: blood, collected at autopsy. Receptor source: a male patient at least 60 years old with steroid-refractory graft-versus-host disease after an allogeneic stem cell transplant. Some of these T cells may belong to the graft donor.

The rearrangement joins TRBV15 to TRBJ2-3; tentative D call: TRBD2 (5 bases). Germline V gene data show CDR1 as LNHNV and CDR2 as YYDKDF (reference sequence). The CDR3 spans 12 residues. Trimming cost V 6 bases and J 3 bases, with 7 bases left between them. The CDR3 DNA sequence: TGTGCCACCAGGACGGGGACAGATACGCAGTATTTT. This codes for CATRTGTDTQYF.

This clone was picked up a small number of times. The chain couples TRBV11-2 to TRBJ2-7; perhaps TRBD1 as D (6 bases). Trimming left V 4 bases short and J 0 bases short, with 19 bases between. This CDR3 has 17 amino acids. Germline-derived CDR1 and CDR2 are SGHAT and FQNNGV. CDR3 sequence reads: CASSSRNPGHISYEQYF. The CDR3 DNA reads TGTGCCAGCAGCTCTCGAAATCCGGGACACATCTCCTACGAGCAGTACTTC.

The chain is built from TRBV11-3 and TRBJ2-2; D gene ambiguous. Per germline, CDR1 SGHNT and CDR2 YENEEA. This CDR3 is 9 amino acids long. CDR3 amino acids: CLSTGELFF. CDR3 in DNA: TGTTTATCCACCGGGGAGCTGTTTTTT.

This clone was observed a single time. J is TRBJ2-3 and V is TRBV12-3 or TRBV12-4; D is possibly TRBD2 (5 bases). V lost 3 bases to trimming and J lost 4 bases, with 8 bases between them. This CDR3 has 13 residues. The CDR3 DNA follows: TGTGCCAGCAGTTTTGGGAGCGCAGATACGCAGTATTTT. As protein: CASSFGSADTQYF.

The V and J genes are TRBV19 and TRBJ2-5; a possible D gene is TRBD1 (6 bases). The length of the CDR3 is 15 residues. V lost 1 base to trimming and J lost 4 bases, with 13 bases between them. Germline CDR1 reads LNHDA; CDR2 reads SQIVND (reference sequence). CDR3 amino acids: CASSIGDTIPETQYF. The DNA for the CDR3 is TGTGCCAGTAGTATAGGGGACACAATCCCAGAGACCCAGTACTTC.